This T cell receptor (beta chain) appears in the sequencing data of a study of cytomegalovirus exposure and HLA in healthy donors. Study outcomes and limitations: According to an earlier analysis, most TCR beta V segments yielded productive rearrangements about 87% or about 30% of the time. It was about 150 TCR beta chains that were listed as cytomegalovirus-associated.

Both 60 Vbeta primers and 13 Jbeta primers went into the PCR. Libraries were prepared by immunoSEQ multiplex PCR; TCRdb keeps only in-frame clonotypes and omits some of them. This sample has about 63,000 clones, with roughly nine tenths found just once. For this clone: Its antigen is unknown.

The receptor comes from a woman in her 30s in good health and CMV-seropositive. The sequencing sample was made of PBMCs.

This CDR3 is CASSKTRAGAIYNEQFF. CDR3 DNA: TGTGCCAGTAGTAAGACGAGAGCGGGAGCGATATACAATGAGCAGTTCTTC. This chain connects TRBV19 to TRBJ2-1; 8 nucleotides agree with TRBD2. V gave up 4 bases and J gave up 4 bases; unmatched junction bases: 12. CDR3 length: 17 residues. Germline lookup yields CDR1 LNHDA and CDR2 SQIVND (reference sequence).